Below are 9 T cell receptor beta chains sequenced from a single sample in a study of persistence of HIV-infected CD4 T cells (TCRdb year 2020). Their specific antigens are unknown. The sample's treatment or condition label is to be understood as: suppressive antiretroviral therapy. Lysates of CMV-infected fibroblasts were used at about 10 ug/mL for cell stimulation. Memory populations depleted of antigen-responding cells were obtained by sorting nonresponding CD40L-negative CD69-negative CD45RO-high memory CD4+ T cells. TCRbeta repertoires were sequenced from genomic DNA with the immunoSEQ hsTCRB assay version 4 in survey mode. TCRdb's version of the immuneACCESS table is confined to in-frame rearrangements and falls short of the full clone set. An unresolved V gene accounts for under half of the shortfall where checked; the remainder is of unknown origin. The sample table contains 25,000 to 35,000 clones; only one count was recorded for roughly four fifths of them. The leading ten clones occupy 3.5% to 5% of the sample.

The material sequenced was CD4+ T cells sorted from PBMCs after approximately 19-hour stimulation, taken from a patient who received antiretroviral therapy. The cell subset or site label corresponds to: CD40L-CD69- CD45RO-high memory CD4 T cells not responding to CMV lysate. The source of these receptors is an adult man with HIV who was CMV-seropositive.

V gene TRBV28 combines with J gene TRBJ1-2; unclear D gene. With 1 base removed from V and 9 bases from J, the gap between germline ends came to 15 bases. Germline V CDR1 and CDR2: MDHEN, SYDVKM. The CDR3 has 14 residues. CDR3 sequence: CASSLSGRRSRYTF. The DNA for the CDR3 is TGTGCCAGCAGTTTATCAGGACGGAGGTCTCGCTACACCTTC.

The CDR3 DNA is TGTGCCAGCAGTTACGCGGGGGACTACCTCAATGAGCAGTTCTTC. It encodes CASSYAGDYLNEQFF. The V and J genes are TRBV6-6 and TRBJ2-1; 7 bases map to TRBD2. The junction had 7 bases not matched to a gene; V was cut back by 2 bases and J by 6 bases. This CDR3 has 15 residues. Germline V gene lookup returns CDR1 MNHNY and CDR2 SVGAGI (reference sequence).

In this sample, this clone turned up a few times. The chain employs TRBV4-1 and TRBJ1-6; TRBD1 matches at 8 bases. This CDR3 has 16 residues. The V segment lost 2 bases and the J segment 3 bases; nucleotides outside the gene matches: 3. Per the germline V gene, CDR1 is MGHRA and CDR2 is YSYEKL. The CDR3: CASSQPDRGYNSPLHF. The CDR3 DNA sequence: TGCGCCAGCAGCCAACCTGACAGGGGCTATAATTCACCCCTCCACTTT.

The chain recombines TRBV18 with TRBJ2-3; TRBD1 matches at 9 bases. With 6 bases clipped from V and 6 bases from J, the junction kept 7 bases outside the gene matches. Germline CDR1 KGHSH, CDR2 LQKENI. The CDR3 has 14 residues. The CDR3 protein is CASSPGQGPDTQYF. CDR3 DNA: TGTGCCAGCTCGCCGGGACAGGGCCCGGATACGCAGTATTTT.

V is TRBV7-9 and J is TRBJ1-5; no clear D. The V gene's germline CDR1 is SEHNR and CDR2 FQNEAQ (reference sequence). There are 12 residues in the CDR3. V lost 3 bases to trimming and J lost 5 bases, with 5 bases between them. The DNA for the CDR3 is TGTGCCAGCAGCTTCCCGGATCAGCCCCAGCATTTT. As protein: CASSFPDQPQHF. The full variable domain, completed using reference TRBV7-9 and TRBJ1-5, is DTGVSQNPRHKITKRGQNVTFRCDPISEHNRLYWYRQTLGQGPEFLTYFQNEAQLEKSRLLSDRFSAERPKGSFSTLEIQRTEQGDSAMYLCASSFPDQPQHFGDGTRLSIL.

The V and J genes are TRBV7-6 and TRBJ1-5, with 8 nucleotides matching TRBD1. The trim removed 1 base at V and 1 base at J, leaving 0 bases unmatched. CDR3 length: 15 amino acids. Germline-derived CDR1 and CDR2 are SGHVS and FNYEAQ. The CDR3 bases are TGTGCCAGCAGCTTAGGGGACAGGAGCAATCAGCCCCAGCATTTT. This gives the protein CASSLGDRSNQPQHF.

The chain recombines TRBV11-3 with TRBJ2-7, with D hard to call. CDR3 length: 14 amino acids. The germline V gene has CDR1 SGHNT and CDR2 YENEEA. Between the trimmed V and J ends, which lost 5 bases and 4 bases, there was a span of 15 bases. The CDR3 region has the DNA TGTGCCAGCAGCCCATATCCCGGATCATACGAGCAGTACTTC. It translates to CASSPYPGSYEQYF.

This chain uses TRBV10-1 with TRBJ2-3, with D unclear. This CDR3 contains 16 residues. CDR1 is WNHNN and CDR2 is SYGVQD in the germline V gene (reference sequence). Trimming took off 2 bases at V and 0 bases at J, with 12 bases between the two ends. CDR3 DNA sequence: TGCGCCAGCAGTGAGCGCCGAATATTAAGCACAGATACGCAGTATTTT. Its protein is CASSERRILSTDTQYF.

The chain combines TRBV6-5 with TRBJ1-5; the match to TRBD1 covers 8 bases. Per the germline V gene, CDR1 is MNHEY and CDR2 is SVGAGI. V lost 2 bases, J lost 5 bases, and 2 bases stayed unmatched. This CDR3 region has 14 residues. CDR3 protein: CASSYTTGDQPQHF. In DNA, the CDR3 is TGTGCCAGCAGTTACACGACAGGGGATCAGCCCCAGCATTTT.